This TCR beta chain was sequenced for a study of blood T cell repertoires in COVID-19. Across the study: From the United States, Italy and Spain came samples of acute and convalescent COVID-19. Sample material is recorded as cDNA or gDNA derived from T cells, B-cell-depleted T cells, or PBMCs.

A single count supports this clone. This CDR3 is built from 12 residues. Deletions cut 4 bases from V and 4 bases from J, with 7 bases between. The germline gives CDR1 SGHDN, CDR2 FVKESK. In the source study's methods: Scientists estimated how many nucleated cells there were by amplifying reference gene primers. Sequenced by immunoSEQ multiplex PCR; TCRdb stores in-frame clones only, minus some. That table furnishes V, J and clone size, whereas the DNA furnished D and trimming. The sample has fewer than 110,000 clones; 88% are singletons. The source is a man over 45 with active or convalescent COVID-19. This rearrangement joins TRBV14 to TRBJ1-2; D is uncertain. Sequenced sample: peripheral blood. The CDR3 here is CASSRRSYGYTF. CDR3 nucleotide sequence: TGTGCCAGCAGCCGGAGGTCCTATGGCTACACCTTC.